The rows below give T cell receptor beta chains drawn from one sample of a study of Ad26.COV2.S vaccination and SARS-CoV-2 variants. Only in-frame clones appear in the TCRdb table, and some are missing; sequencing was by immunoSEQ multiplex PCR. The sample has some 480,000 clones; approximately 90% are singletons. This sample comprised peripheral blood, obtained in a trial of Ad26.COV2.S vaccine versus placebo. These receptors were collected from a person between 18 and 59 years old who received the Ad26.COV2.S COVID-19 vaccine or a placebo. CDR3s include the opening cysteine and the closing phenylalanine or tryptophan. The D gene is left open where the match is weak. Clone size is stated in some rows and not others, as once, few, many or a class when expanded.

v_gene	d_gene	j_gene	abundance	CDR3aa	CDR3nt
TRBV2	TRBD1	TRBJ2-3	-	CASSSLTGPFTDTQYF	TGTGCCAGCAGCTCTCTGACAGGGCCCTTCACAGATACGCAGTATTTT
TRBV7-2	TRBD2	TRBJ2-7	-	CASSPRNSGPRGEQYF	TGTGCCAGCAGCCCAAGGAATAGCGGGCCTCGGGGTGAGCAGTACTTC
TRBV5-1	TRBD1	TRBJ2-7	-	CASSLLGTGILVHEQYF	TGCGCCAGCAGCTTGCTCGGGACAGGGATCCTGGTCCACGAGCAGTACTTC
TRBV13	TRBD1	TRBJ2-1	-	CASSYNRGSYNEQFF	TGTGCCAGCAGCTATAACAGGGGCTCCTACAATGAGCAGTTCTTC
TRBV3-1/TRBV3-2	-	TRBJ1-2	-	CASSQGQMNYGYTF	TGTGCCAGCAGCCAAGGTCAGATGAACTATGGCTACACCTTC
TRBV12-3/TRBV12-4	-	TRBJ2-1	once	CASSPLRLEQFF	TGTGCCAGCAGTCCACTCCGTTTGGAGCAGTTCTTC
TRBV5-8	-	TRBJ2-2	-	CASSLYTRVLGTGELFF	TGTGCCAGCAGCTTGTATACTCGGGTTCTGGGCACCGGGGAGCTGTTTTTT
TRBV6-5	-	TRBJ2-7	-	CASSYSDVLGYEQYF	TGTGCCAGCAGTTACTCGGACGTTTTGGGCTACGAGCAGTACTTC
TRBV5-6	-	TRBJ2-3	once	CASSLAGGEDSDTQYF	TGTGCCAGCAGCTTGGCCGGTGGCGAGGACTCAGATACGCAGTATTTT
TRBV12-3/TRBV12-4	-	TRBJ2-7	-	CASSRRDGYEQYF	TGTGCCAGCAGCCGAAGAGACGGATACGAGCAGTACTTC